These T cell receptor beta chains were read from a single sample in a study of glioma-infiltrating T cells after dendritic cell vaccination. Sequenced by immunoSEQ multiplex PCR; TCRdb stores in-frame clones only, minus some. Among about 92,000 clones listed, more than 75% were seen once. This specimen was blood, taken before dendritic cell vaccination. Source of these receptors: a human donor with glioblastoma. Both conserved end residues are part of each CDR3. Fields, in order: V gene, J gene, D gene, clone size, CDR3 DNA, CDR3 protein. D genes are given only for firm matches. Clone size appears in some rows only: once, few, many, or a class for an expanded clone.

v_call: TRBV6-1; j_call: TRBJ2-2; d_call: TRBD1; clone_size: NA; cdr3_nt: TGTGCCAGCAGGGACAGGGCCTTTTCCGGGGAGCTGTTTTTT; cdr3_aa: CASRDRAFSGELFF
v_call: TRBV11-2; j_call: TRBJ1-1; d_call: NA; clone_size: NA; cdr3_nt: TGTGCCAGCAGCTTACCGGGGTCCACTGAAGCTTTCTTT; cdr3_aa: CASSLPGSTEAFF
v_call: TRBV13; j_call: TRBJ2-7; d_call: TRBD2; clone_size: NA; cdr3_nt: TGTGCCAGCAGCCGCTCGGGACTAGCGGGAGTAGGGGCCTACGAGCAGTACTTC; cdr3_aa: CASSRSGLAGVGAYEQYF
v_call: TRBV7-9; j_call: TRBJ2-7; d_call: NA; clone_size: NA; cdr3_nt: TGTGCCAGCAGCCCCAGTAAGTACGAGCAGTACTTC; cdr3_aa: CASSPSKYEQYF
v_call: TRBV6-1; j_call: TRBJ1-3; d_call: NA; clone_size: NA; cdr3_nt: TGTGCCAGCAGGAGGGTATCTGGAAACACCATATATTTT; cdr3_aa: CASRRVSGNTIYF
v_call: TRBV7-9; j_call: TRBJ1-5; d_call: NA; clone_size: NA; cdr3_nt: TGTGCCAGCAGTATAGGGGTAAGCAATCAGCCCCAGCATTTT; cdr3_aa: CASSIGVSNQPQHF
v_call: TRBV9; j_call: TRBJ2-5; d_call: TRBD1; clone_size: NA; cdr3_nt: TGTGCCAGCAGCGTACAGGGGGCTGAAGAGACCCAGTACTTC; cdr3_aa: CASSVQGAEETQYF
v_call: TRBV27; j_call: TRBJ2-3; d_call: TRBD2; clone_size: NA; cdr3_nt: TGTGCCAGCAAGGGGGAGGCGGGAGGGACGCAGTATTTT; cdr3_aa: CASKGEAGGTQYF
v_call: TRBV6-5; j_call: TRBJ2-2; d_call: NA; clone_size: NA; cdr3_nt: TGTGCCAGCAGTTACTCTTCTACTGCGAACACCGGGGAGCTGTTTTTT; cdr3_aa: CASSYSSTANTGELFF
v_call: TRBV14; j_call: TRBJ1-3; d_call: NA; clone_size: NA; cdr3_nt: TGTGCCAGCAGCCAAGCGGGGATCTCTGGAAACACCATATATTTT; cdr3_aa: CASSQAGISGNTIYF
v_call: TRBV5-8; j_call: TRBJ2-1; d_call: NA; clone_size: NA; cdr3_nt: TGTGCCAGCAGCTTGGTTGGCCCTAGCTCCTACAATGAGCAGTTCTTC; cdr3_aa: CASSLVGPSSYNEQFF
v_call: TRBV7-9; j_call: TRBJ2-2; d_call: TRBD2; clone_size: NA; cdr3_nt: TGTGCCAGCAGCCCTGGGACTAGCGGGAGGTCCGGGGAGCTGTTTTTT; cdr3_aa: CASSPGTSGRSGELFF
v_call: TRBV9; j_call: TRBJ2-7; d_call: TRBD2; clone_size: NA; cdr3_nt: TGTGCCAGCAGTCTAACAGGACTAGCGGGGGGCCAGGCGTACTTC; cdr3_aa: CASSLTGLAGGQAYF
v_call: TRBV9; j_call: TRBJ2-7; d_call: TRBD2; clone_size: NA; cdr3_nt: TGTGCCAGCAGCCCCGATTTAGCGGGCTCCTCCTACGAGCAGTACTTC; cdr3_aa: CASSPDLAGSSYEQYF
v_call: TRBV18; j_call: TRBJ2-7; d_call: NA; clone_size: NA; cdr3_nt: TGTGCCAGCTCCCGGGACCAGGGGACCTACGAGCAGTACTTC; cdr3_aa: CASSRDQGTYEQYF
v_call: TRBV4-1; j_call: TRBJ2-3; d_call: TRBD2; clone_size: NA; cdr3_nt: TGCGCCAGCAGCCTGGGACTAGCGGGCACAGATACGCAGTATTTT; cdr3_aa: CASSLGLAGTDTQYF
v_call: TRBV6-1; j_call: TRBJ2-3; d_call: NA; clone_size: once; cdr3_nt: TGTGCCAGCAGTGACCGGGAGACAGATACGCAGTATTTT; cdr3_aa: CASSDRETDTQYF
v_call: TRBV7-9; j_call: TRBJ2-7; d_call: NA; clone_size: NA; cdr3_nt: TGTGCCAGCAGCATGGGGTCCCCAGGGGCTTACGAGCAGTACTTC; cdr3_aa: CASSMGSPGAYEQYF
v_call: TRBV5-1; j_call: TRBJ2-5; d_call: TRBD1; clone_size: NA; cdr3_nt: TGCGCCAGCAGCTTGGTCTACACAGGGGACCAAGAGACCCAGTACTTC; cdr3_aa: CASSLVYTGDQETQYF
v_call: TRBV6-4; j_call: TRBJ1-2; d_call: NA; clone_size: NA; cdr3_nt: TGTGCCAGCAGTTCTTCAGTTGGCCCCTATGGCTACACCTTC; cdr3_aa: CASSSSVGPYGYTF
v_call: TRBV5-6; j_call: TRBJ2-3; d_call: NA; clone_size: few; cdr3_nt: TGTGCCAGCAGCTTGGCTAACACAGATACGCAGTATTTT; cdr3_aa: CASSLANTDTQYF
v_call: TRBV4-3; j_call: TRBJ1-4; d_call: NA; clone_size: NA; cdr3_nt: TGCGCCAGCAGCCTCCTCAGATCAACTAATGAAAAACTGTTTTTT; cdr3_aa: CASSLLRSTNEKLFF
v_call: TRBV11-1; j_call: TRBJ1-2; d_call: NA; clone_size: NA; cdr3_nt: TGTGCCAGCAGCTTAGGCACAGGCTCCATCTACACCTTC; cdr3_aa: CASSLGTGSIYTF
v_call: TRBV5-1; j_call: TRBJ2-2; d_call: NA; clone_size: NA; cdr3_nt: TGCGCCAGCAGAGCCGCGGGAACGAACACCGGGGAGCTGTTTTTT; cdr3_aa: CASRAAGTNTGELFF